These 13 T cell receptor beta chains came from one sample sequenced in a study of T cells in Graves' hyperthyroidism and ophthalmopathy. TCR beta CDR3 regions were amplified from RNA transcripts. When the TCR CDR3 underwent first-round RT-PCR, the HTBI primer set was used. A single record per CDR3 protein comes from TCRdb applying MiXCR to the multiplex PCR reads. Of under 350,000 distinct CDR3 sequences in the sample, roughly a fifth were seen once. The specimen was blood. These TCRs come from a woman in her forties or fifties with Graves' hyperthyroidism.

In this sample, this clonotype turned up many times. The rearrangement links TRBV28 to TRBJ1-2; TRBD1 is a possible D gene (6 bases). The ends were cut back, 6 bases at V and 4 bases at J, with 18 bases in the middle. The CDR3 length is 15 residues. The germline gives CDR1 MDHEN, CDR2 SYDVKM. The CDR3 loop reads CASRNSQGMGYGYTF. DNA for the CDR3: TGTGCCAGCAGAAACTCACAGGGCATGGGCTATGGCTACACCTTC.

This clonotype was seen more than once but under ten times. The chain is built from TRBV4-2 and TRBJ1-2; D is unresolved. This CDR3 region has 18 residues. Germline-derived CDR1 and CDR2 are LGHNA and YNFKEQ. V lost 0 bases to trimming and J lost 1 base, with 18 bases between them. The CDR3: CASSQDLNAKTVNYGYTF. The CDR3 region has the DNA TGTGCCAGCAGCCAAGATTTAAACGCCAAGACTGTTAACTATGGCTACACCTTC.

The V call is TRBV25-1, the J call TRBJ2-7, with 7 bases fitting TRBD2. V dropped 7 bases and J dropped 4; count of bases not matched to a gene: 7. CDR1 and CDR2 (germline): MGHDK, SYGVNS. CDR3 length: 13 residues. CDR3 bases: TGTGCCAGCAACGGCGGGAGTAGTTACGAGCAGTACTTC. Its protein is CASNGGSSYEQYF.

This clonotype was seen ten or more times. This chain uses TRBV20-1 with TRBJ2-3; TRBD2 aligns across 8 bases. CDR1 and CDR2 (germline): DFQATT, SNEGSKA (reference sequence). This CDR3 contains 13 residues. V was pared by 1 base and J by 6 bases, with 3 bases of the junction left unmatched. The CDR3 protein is CSARAPSGDTQYF. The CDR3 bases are TGCAGTGCTAGAGCCCCTAGCGGGGATACGCAGTATTTT.

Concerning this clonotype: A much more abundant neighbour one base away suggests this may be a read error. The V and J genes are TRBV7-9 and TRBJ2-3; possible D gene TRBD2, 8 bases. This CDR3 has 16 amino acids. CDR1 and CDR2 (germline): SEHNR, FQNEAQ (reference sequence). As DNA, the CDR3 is TGTGCCGGCAGCTTAGCGGGACAGCCTAGCACAGATACGCAGTATTTT. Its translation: CAGSLAGQPSTDTQYF. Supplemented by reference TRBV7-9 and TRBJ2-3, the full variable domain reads DTGVSQNPRHKITKRGQNVTFRCDPISEHNRLYWYRQTLGQGPEFLTYFQNEAQLEKSRLLSDRFSAERPKGSFSTLEIQRTEQGDSAMYLCAGSLAGQPSTDTQYFGPGTRLTVL.

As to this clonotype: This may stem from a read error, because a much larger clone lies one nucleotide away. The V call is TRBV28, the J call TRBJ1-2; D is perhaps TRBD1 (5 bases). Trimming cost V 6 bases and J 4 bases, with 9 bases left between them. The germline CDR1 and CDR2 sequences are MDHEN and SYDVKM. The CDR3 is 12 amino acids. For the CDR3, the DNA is TGTGCCAGCAGGGGGGGGGGCTATGGCTACACCTTC. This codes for CASRGGGYGYTF.

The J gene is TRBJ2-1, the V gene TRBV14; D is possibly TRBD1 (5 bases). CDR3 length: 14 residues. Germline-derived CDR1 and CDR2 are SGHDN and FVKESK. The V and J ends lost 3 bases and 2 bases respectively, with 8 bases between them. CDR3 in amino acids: CASSHGRAYNEQFF. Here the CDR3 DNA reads TGTGCCAGCAGCCATGGCAGGGCCTACAATGAGCAGTTCTTC.

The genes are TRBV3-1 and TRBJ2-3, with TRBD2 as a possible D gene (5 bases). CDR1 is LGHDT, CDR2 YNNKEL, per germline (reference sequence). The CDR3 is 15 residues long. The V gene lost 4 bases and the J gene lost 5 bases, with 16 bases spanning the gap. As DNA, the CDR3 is TGTGCCAGCAGCCTAAGAGGGAGTCGTGGAGATACGCAGTATTTT. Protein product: CASSLRGSRGDTQYF.

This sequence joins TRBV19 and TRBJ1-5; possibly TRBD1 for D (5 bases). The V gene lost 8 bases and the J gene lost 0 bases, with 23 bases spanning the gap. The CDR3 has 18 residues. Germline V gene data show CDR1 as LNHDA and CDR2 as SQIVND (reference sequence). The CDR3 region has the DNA TGTGCCAGTTCATATATTCGACAGCTTATGGATAGCAATCAGCCCCAGCATTTT. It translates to CASSYIRQLMDSNQPQHF.

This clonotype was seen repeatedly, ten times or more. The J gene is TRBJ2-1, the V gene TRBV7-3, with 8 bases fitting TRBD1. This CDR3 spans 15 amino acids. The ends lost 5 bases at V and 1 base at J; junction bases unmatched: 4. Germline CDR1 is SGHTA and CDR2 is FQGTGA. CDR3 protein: CASSDRQGSYNEQFF. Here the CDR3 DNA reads TGTGCCAGCAGCGACCGACAGGGGTCCTACAATGAGCAGTTCTTC.

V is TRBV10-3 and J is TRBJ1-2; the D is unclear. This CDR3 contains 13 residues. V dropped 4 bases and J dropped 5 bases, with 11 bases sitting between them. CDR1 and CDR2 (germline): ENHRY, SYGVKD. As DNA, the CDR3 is TGTGCCATCAGTGGGGGTCGAGGGTATGGCTACACCTTC. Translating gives CAISGGRGYGYTF.

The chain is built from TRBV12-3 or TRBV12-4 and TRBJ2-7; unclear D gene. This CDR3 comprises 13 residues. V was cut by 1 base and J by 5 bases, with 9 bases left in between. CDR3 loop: CASSLGLPHEQYF. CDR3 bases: TGTGCCAGCAGTTTAGGCCTCCCTCACGAGCAGTACTTC.

The CDR3 sequence: CASSILGTGNEKLFF. The CDR3 region has the DNA TGTGCCAGTAGTATTCTCGGGACAGGAAATGAAAAACTGTTTTTT. This chain connects TRBV19 to TRBJ1-4; 8 nucleotides align to TRBD1. CDR1 and CDR2 (germline): LNHDA, SQIVND (reference sequence). The ends lost 3 bases at V and 5 bases at J; junction bases unmatched: 5. This CDR3 is built from 15 residues.